The rows below give T cell receptor beta chains drawn from one sample of a study of blood T cell repertoires in COVID-19. The method was immunoSEQ multiplex PCR; TCRdb's version includes in-frame clones alone and lacks a portion of them. The table shows tens of thousands of clones, with more than 70% occurring only once. The sequenced sample was peripheral blood. The origin of the receptors is a man aged 55 to 70 with active or convalescent COVID-19. The CDR3 runs from the conserved cysteine through the conserved F or W. The D gene is left open where the match is weak. The size field is filled for only some rows; it gives once, few, many or a size class.

j_call clone_size cdr3_length d_call v_call cdr3_aa cdr3_nt
TRBJ1-2 once 14 TRBD1 TRBV7-9 CASSADRDGGGYTF TGTGCCAGCAGCGCGGACAGGGATGGTGGTGGCTACACCTTC
TRBJ2-5 - 19 TRBD2 TRBV24-1 CATSDFAGLAGTNQETQYF TGTGCCACCAGTGATTTCGCCGGGCTAGCGGGGACTAACCAAGAGACCCAGTACTTC
TRBJ2-1 - 17 TRBD2 TRBV11-3 CASSLDLASGRVNEQFF TGTGCCAGCAGCTTAGATCTCGCGAGCGGGAGAGTCAATGAGCAGTTCTTC
TRBJ2-1 - 15 TRBD2 TRBV19 CASGLSGGESNEQFF TGTGCCAGTGGGTTAAGCGGGGGGGAGAGCAATGAGCAGTTCTTC
TRBJ2-5 few 13 - TRBV6-6 CASSPYPRETQYF TGTGCCAGCAGCCCCTACCCTAGGGAGACCCAGTACTTC
TRBJ2-3 - 16 TRBD2 TRBV5-1 CASSFIAGDGTDTQYF TGCGCCAGCAGCTTTATAGCGGGGGATGGCACAGATACGCAGTATTTT
TRBJ2-1 many 17 TRBD2 TRBV5-4 CASSFVLSGGSYNEQFF TGTGCCAGCAGCTTCGTACTAAGCGGGGGCTCCTACAATGAGCAGTTCTTC
TRBJ2-1 - 16 - TRBV13 CASSWQKDFSYNEQFF TGTGCCAGCAGCTGGCAAAAGGACTTCTCCTACAATGAGCAGTTCTTC
TRBJ1-3 - 17 - TRBV5-1 CASSLRGGDTTGNTIYF TGCGCCAGCAGCTTAAGAGGGGGAGACACCACTGGAAACACCATATATTTT
TRBJ2-5 - 13 - TRBV28 CASSPHRLETQYF TGTGCCAGCTCGCCACATCGACTAGAGACCCAGTACTTC
TRBJ1-5 - 13 TRBD1 TRBV19 CASAGGTNQPQHF TGTGCCAGCGCAGGGGGGACTAATCAGCCCCAGCATTTT
TRBJ1-1 - 15 - TRBV6-5 CASSSFRGMNTEAFF TGTGCCAGCAGCTCCTTTCGGGGTATGAACACTGAAGCTTTCTTT
TRBJ2-3 - 16 - TRBV4-1 CASSRRIGSAEDTQYF TGCGCCAGCAGCCGGCGGATTGGGTCAGCGGAAGATACGCAGTATTTT
TRBJ2-3 - 13 TRBD2 TRBV2 CASHSGGTDTQYF TGTGCCAGCCATAGCGGGGGCACAGATACGCAGTATTTT
TRBJ2-2 - 15 TRBD2 TRBV24-1 CATSTSGSMSGELFF TGTGCCACCAGTACTAGCGGGAGTATGTCCGGGGAGCTGTTTTTT
TRBJ1-5 - 17 TRBD1 TRBV27 CASSRTGEWLSNQPQHF TGTGCCAGCAGTAGGACAGGGGAATGGTTGAGCAATCAGCCCCAGCATTTT
TRBJ2-2 - 15 TRBD2 TRBV5-1 CASSLSGGPTGELFF TGCGCCAGCAGCTTGTCGGGGGGGCCCACCGGGGAGCTGTTTTTT
TRBJ1-4 - 13 TRBD1 TRBV29-1 CSVAGTGIEKLFF TGCAGCGTGGCCGGGACAGGGATTGAAAAACTGTTTTTT
TRBJ2-2 - 15 - TRBV9 CASSVVGGSSGELFF TGTGCCAGCAGCGTAGTCGGGGGATCCTCCGGGGAGCTGTTTTTT
TRBJ1-2 - 13 TRBD1 TRBV12-3/TRBV12-4 CASSLTGDYGYTF TGTGCCAGCAGTTTGACAGGGGACTATGGCTACACCTTC
TRBJ2-6 - 21 - TRBV23-1 CASSRLAIGVMGGPGANVLTF TGCGCCAGCAGTCGATTGGCGATAGGGGTGATGGGGGGACCTGGGGCCAACGTCCTGACTTTC
TRBJ1-2 few 13 - TRBV14 CASSPQERSGYTF TGTGCCAGCAGCCCCCAAGAGCGGAGTGGCTACACCTTC
TRBJ2-5 - 12 - TRBV6-2/TRBV6-3 CASSPGEETQYF TGTGCCAGCAGCCCGGGAGAAGAGACCCAGTACTTC
TRBJ2-2 - 15 - TRBV6-4 CASSDGGGGTGELFF TGTGCCAGCAGTGACGGCGGGGGCGGCACCGGGGAGCTGTTTTTT
TRBJ1-2 - 15 TRBD1 TRBV28 CASSPGDRGNYGYTF TGTGCCAGCAGTCCTGGGGACAGGGGAAACTATGGCTACACCTTC
TRBJ1-5 - 16 - TRBV28 CASSSPATGQNQPQHF TGTGCCAGCAGTTCCCCCGCGACAGGTCAGAATCAGCCCCAGCATTTT
TRBJ2-2 - 17 - TRBV7-6 CASSSGNPGQNTGELFF TGTGCCAGCAGCTCAGGAAACCCGGGACAGAACACCGGGGAGCTGTTTTTT
TRBJ2-3 - 13 - TRBV5-1 CASSLQGTDTQYF TGCGCCAGCAGCTTGCAGGGCACAGATACGCAGTATTTT
TRBJ1-1 - 14 TRBD1 TRBV6-5 CASSRDRLNTEAFF TGTGCCAGCAGTAGGGACAGGCTGAACACTGAAGCTTTCTTT
TRBJ2-3 few 13 - TRBV29-1 CSVGPSGTDTQYF TGCAGCGTAGGGCCTAGCGGCACAGATACGCAGTATTTT
TRBJ2-5 - 14 TRBD1 TRBV28 CASSPGTGQETQYF TGTGCCAGCAGTCCCGGGACAGGGCAAGAGACCCAGTACTTC
TRBJ2-1 - 14 - TRBV3-1/TRBV3-2 CASSQGRVYNEQFF TGTGCCAGCAGCCAAGGCAGGGTCTACAATGAGCAGTTCTTC
TRBJ2-3 - 15 TRBD2 TRBV19 CASSLGLAGADTQYF TGTGCCAGTAGTCTCGGACTAGCGGGAGCAGATACGCAGTATTTT
TRBJ1-6 - 15 - TRBV2 CASSEAVGEDSPLHF TGTGCCAGCAGTGAAGCGGTGGGGGAGGATTCACCCCTCCACTTT
TRBJ2-1 - 18 TRBD2 TRBV7-8 CASSLATSGGPRYNEQFF TGTGCCAGCAGCTTAGCGACTAGCGGGGGGCCAAGGTACAATGAGCAGTTCTTC
TRBJ1-1 few 16 - TRBV19 CASSILGKSRDTEAFF TGTGCCAGTAGTATATTGGGTAAAAGCCGGGACACTGAAGCTTTCTTT
TRBJ1-6 - 14 TRBD1 TRBV2 CASSERDSNSPLHF TGTGCCAGCAGTGAAAGGGACAGTAATTCACCCCTCCACTTT
TRBJ1-5 - 16 TRBD1 TRBV19 CASSIRDRGFYQPQHF TGTGCCAGTAGTATCCGGGACAGGGGATTTTATCAGCCCCAGCATTTT
TRBJ1-5 - 14 - TRBV15 CATSRENRNQPQHF TGTGCCACCAGCAGAGAAAACAGGAATCAGCCCCAGCATTTT
TRBJ2-5 - 14 TRBD2 TRBV11-2 CASSRSGGEETQYF TGTGCCAGCAGCAGAAGCGGGGGGGAAGAGACCCAGTACTTC
TRBJ2-3 once 15 - TRBV3-1/TRBV3-2 CASSQQRTSTDTQYF TGTGCCAGCAGCCAACAGCGTACTAGCACAGATACGCAGTATTTT
TRBJ1-2 few 13 TRBD1 TRBV19 CASSEQDRVGYTF TGTGCCAGTAGTGAACAGGACAGGGTTGGCTACACCTTC
TRBJ1-1 - 14 - TRBV19 CASRHEGRGTEAFF TGTGCCAGTAGACACGAAGGTCGGGGCACTGAAGCTTTCTTT
TRBJ2-1 - 17 TRBD2 TRBV4-1 CASSQDWREVKYNEQFF TGCGCCAGCAGCCAAGACTGGCGGGAGGTGAAATACAATGAGCAGTTCTTC
TRBJ2-1 once 16 TRBD1 TRBV3-1/TRBV3-2 CASSTPGQGIDNEQFF TGTGCCAGCAGCACCCCGGGACAGGGGATCGACAATGAGCAGTTCTTC
TRBJ1-2 - 14 TRBD1 TRBV5-1 CASSEGTASLGYTF TGCGCCAGCAGCGAAGGGACAGCATCCCTTGGCTACACCTTC
TRBJ2-2 - 18 TRBD2 TRBV7-8 CASSFPTSGRVNTGELFF TGTGCCAGCAGCTTCCCGACTAGCGGGAGGGTGAACACCGGGGAGCTGTTTTTT
TRBJ1-4 - 15 TRBD1 TRBV30 CAWRRTTGTNEKLFF TGTGCCTGGCGCCGTACGACAGGGACTAATGAAAAACTGTTTTTT
TRBJ1-3 - 15 TRBD1 TRBV10-2 CASRRGDSRVNTIYF TGCGCCAGCAGGAGGGGGGACAGTCGAGTAAACACCATATATTTT
TRBJ2-1 - 15 TRBD2 TRBV6-5 CASTQTSGWGNEQFF TGTGCCAGCACCCAGACTAGCGGCTGGGGGAATGAGCAGTTCTTC
TRBJ2-2 - 15 - TRBV5-6 CASSLLTDLTGELFF TGTGCCAGCAGCTTATTGACAGACCTCACCGGGGAGCTGTTTTTT
TRBJ2-5 - 14 TRBD2 TRBV10-3 CAISDRGEQETQYF TGTGCCATCAGTGATCGGGGGGAGCAAGAGACCCAGTACTTC
TRBJ1-1 - 14 - TRBV19 CATRPYRENTEAFF TGTGCCACAAGACCCTACAGGGAGAACACTGAAGCTTTCTTT
TRBJ1-6 - 14 - TRBV25-1 CASSGSGYNSPLHF TGTGCCAGCAGTGGCTCCGGCTATAATTCACCCCTCCACTTT